This T cell receptor beta chain was profiled in a study of cytomegalovirus exposure and HLA in healthy donors. This CDR3 spans 18 amino acids. Germline CDR1 MGHRA, CDR2 YSYEKL. V lost 4 bases, J lost 1 base, and 7 bases stayed unmatched. With 60 Vbeta and 13 Jbeta primers, the PCR was carried out. Sequencing used immunoSEQ multiplex PCR; TCRdb keeps in-frame clones, though not all of them. The sample has more than 85,000 clones; approximately 11% are singletons. This clone appeared a few times. The sequence was obtained from a man aged 40-55 years in good health and CMV-seropositive. This sequence joins TRBV4-1 and TRBJ2-2, with 12 bases identical to TRBD2. The sample consisted of PBMCs. CDR3 DNA sequence: TGCGCCAGCAGCCTTGATTGGACTAGCGGGGTGAACACCGGGGAGCTGTTTTTT. Its protein product is CASSLDWTSGVNTGELFF.